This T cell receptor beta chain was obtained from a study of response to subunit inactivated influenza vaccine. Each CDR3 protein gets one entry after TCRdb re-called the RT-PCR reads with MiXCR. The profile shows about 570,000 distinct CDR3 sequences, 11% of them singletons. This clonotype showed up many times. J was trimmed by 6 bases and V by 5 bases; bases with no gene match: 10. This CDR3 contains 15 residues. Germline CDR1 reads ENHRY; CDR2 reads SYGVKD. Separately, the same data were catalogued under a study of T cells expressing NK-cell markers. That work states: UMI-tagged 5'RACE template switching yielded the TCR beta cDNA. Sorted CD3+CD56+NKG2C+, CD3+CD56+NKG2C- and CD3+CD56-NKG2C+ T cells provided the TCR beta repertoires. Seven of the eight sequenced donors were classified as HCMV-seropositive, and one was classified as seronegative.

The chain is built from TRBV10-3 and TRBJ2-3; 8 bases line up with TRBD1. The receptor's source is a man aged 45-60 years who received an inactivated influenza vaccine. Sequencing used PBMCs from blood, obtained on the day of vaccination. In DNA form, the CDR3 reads TGTGCCATCAGTCATGGACAGGGCGCCGATGATACGCAGTATTTT. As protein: CAISHGQGADDTQYF.